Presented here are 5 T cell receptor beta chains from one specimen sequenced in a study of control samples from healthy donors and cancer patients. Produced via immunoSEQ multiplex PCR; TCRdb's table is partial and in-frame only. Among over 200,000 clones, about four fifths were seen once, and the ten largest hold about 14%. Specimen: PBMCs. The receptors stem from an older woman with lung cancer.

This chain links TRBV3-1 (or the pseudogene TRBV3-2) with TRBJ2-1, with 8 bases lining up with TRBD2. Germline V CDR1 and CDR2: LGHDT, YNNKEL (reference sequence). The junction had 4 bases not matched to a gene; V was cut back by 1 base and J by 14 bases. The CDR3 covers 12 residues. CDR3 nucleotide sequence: TGTGCCAGCAGCCAAGTGGGACTAGGGGAGTTCTTC. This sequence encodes CASSQVGLGEFF.

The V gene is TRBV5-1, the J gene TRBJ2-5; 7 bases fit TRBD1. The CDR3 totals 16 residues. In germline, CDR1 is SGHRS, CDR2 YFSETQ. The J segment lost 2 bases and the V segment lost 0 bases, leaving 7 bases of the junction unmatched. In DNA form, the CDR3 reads TGCGCCAGCAGCTTGGCGACAGGGTATGGACAAGAGACCCAGTACTTC. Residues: CASSLATGYGQETQYF.

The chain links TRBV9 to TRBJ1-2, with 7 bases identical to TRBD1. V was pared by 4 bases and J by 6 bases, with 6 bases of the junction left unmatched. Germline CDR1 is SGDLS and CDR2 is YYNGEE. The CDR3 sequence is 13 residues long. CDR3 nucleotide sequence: TGTGCCAGCAGCTCCCAGGGGGGGAATGGCTACACCTTC. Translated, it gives CASSSQGGNGYTF.

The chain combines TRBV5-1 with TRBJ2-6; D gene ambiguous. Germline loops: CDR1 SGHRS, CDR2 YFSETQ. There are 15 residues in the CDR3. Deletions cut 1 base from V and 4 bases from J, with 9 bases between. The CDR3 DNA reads TGCGCCAGCAGCTTGCGTCCCTCCGGGGCCAACGTCCTGACTTTC. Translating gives CASSLRPSGANVLTF.

In DNA form, the CDR3 reads TGTGCCAGTAGTAGCCGACAGGGTGGTTTCCCCCTAGAAGCTTTCTTT. Translation gives CASSSRQGGFPLEAFF. V and J are TRBV19 and TRBJ1-1; TRBD1 aligns across 7 bases. There are 16 residues in the CDR3. J gave up 8 bases and V 4 bases, and 16 bases lay outside the gene matches. Germline CDR1 is LNHDA and CDR2 is SQIVND (reference sequence).